This T cell receptor beta chain was sequenced for a study of T cell responses to AZD1222 COVID-19 vaccine. The data were produced by immunoSEQ multiplex PCR, yet TCRdb's version contains in-frame clones alone and is incomplete. The profile shows 99,000 or so clones, about 91% of them singletons. Losses at the gene ends were 1 base for V and 4 bases for J; bases not matched to a gene: 23. Germline V lookup: CDR1 SGHTA, CDR2 FQGTGA. The CDR3 totals 21 residues. In this sample, this clone turned up many times. The J gene is TRBJ2-3, the V gene TRBV7-3, with 7 bases that match TRBD2. This TCR was sampled from an adult in good health. Specimen: peripheral blood, collected on day 0 of AZD1222 vaccination. For the CDR3, the DNA is TGTGCCAGCAGCTTAAAAACCCCCCGAACGTTGAGAGGGGCGGGGGCAGATACGCAGTATTTT. It translates to CASSLKTPRTLRGAGADTQYF.